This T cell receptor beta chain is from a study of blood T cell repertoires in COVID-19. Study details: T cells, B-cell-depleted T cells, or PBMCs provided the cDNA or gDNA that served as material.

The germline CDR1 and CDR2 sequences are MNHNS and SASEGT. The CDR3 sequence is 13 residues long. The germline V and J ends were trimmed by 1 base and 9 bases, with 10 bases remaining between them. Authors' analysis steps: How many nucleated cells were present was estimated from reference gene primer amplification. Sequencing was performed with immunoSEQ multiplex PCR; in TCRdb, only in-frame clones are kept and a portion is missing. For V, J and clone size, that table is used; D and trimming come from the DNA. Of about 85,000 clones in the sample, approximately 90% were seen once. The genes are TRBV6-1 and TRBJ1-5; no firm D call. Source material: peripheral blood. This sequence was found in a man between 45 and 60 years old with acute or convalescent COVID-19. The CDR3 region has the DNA TGTGCCAGCAGTGAAGGGTCGGTTGCGCCCCAGCATTTT. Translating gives CASSEGSVAPQHF.